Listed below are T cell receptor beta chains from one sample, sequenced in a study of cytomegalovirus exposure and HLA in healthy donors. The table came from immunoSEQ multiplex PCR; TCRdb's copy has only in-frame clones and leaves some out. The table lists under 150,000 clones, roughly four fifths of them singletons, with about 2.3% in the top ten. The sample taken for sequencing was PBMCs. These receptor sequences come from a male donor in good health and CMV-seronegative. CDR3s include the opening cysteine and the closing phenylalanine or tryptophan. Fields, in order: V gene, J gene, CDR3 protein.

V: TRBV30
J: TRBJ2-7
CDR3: CAWTVGGSLSEQYF

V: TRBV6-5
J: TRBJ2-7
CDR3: CASSYVPGGYEQYF

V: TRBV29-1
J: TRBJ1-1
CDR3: CSVGGVGPEAFF

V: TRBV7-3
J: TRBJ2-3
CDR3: CASRRGGAVDTQYF

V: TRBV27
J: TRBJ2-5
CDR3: CASSFGGDWAQETQYF

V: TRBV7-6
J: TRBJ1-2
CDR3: CASSGGQGEANYGYTF

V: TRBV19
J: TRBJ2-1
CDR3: CASRYSAGVSYNEQFF

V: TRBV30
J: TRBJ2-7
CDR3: CAWSVRWRRVPIEQYF

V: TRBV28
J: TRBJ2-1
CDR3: CASSLAGDNEQFF

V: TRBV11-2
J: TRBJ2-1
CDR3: CASSLVAGGHYNEQFF

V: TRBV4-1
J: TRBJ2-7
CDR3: CASSLSSSTGSNEQYF

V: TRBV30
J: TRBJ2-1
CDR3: CASSGGAYNEQFF

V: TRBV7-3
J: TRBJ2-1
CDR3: CASSFRLAGVGEQFF

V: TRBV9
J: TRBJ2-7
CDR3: CASSVGGGTYEQYF

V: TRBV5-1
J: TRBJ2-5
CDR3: CASSALAGALQETQYF

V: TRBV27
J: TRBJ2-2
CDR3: CASSLAGPGELFF

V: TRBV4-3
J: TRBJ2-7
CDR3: CASSHLTGTSYEQYF

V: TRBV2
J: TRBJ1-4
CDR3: CASSAGTANEKLFF

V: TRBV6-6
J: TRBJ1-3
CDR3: CASSVTQGLAGNTIYF

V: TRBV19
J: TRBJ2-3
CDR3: CASSPFSTDTQYF

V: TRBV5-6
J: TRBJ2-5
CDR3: CASSAGLAGPRGSKYF

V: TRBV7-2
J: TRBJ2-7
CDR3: CASSATAEPTGQYF

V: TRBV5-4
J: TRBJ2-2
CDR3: CASSLRQGFTGELFF

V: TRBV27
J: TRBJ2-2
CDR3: CASQTSFSGRNTGELFF

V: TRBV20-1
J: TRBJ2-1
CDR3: CSGRDNEQFF

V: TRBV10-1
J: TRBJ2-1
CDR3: CASSESGTEQFF

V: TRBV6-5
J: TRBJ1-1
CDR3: CASSSVVDSTEAFF

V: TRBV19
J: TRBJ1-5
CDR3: CASMEGALPQHF

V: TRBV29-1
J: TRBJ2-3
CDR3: CSATVTSSDTQYF

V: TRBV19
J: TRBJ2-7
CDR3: CASSPSLEEVEYF

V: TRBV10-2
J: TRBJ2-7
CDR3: CASKVAGEGDEQYF

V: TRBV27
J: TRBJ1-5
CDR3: CASSSIPTGVGQPQHF

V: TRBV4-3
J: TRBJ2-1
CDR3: CASSIAGGYNEQFF

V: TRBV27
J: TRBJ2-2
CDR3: CASSFGSGSTGELFF

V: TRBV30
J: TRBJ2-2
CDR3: CAWSGTSNTGELFF

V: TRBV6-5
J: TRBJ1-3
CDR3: CASSQGKTGNTIYF

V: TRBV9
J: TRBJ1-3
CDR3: CASSVTHSSGNTIYF

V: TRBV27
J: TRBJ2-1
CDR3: CASGLAGNEQFF

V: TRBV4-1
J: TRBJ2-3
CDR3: CASSHPTSVDTQYF

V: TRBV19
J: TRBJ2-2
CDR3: CAGQGSGELFF

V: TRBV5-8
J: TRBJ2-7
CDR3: CASSGGVHHSVYEQYF

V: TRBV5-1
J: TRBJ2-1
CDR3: CASSFPSNEQFF

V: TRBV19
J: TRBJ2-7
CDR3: CASSIDGTGIYEQYF

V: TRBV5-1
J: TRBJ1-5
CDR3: CASSLGDRGQPQHF

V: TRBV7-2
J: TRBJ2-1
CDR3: CASSLRDSDWQFF

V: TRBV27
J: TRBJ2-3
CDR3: CASSFTGEGTDTQYF

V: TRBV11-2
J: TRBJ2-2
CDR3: CASSTPGGAGTGELFF

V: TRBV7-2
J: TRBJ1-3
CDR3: CASRPSGRVGNTIYF

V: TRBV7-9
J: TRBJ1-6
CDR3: CASSSGTEPNSPLHF

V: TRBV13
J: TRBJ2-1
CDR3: CASSFAGPIYNEQFF

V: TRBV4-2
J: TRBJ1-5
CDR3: CASSQAWQSNQPQHF

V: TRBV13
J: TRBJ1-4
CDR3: CASSSRQGYEKLFF

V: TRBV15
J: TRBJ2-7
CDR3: CATRRGEREGHEQYF

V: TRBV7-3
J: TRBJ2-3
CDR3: CASSLLAGLDTQYF

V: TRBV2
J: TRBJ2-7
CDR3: CASRHGLAGGPNAYEQYF

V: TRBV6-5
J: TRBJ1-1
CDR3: CASSYSTGTEAFF

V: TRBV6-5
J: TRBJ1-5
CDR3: CASRRGGPNQPQHF

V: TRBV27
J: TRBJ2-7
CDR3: CASSPTGNPYYEQYF

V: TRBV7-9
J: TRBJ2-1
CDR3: CASSSWTSGSYEQFF